A single sample gave rise to the 17 T cell receptor beta chains below, sequenced in a study of T cell changes during pregnancy in multiple sclerosis (dated by TCRdb to between 2019 and 2020). Libraries were made using the immunoSEQ multiplex PCR assay. The table comes from immuneACCESS by way of TCRdb, which keeps in-frame sequences with V and J called. Part of the clones is missing from these tables; in studies checked, under half for an unresolved V gene and the rest for unknown reasons. This sample holds approximately 90,000 clones; around 91% were observed only once. Around 1.8% of the sample is in the top ten clones. The sequenced sample was peripheral blood, obtained after pregnancy. The receptors were sampled from a female donor in good health, enrolled as a control in a pregnancy study.

The CDR3 nucleotides are TGCAGCGTTGAAGATCCGGGTAGAGGGGGGAACACTGAAGCTTTCTTT. This codes for CSVEDPGRGGNTEAFF. The chain uses TRBV29-1 and TRBJ1-1, with a weak D call TRBD1 (6 bases). The germline V and J ends were trimmed by 0 bases and 1 base, with 15 bases remaining between them. Germline V gives CDR1 SQVTM, CDR2 ANQGSEA. The CDR3 extends over 16 amino acids.

This rearrangement joins TRBV5-1 to TRBJ2-7, with 10 nucleotides matching TRBD1. CDR1 and CDR2 from the germline V gene are SGHRS and YFSETQ. V shed 4 bases and J 5 bases; nucleotides not matched to a gene: 6. This CDR3 has 14 residues. The DNA for the CDR3 is TGCGCCAGCAGCCGGGACAGGGGTTTGAACGAGCAGTACTTC. It translates to CASSRDRGLNEQYF.

CDR3: CAGRRTGGTYEQYF. CDR3 DNA: TGTGCCGGACGACGTACAGGGGGGACCTACGAGCAGTACTTC. The rearrangement joins TRBV28 to TRBJ2-7; 8 positions agree with TRBD1. V lost 11 bases to trimming and J lost 2 bases; unmatched junction nucleotides: 11. CDR3 length: 14 amino acids. Germline V gene lookup returns CDR1 MDHEN and CDR2 SYDVKM.

The chain employs TRBV4-1 and TRBJ1-4; D may be TRBD1 (6 bases). The CDR3 runs 15 residues. Trimming took 3 bases from V and 7 from J, leaving 15 bases between them. Looked up from germline, CDR1 is MGHRA and CDR2 is YSYEKL. The CDR3, as DNA: TGCGCCAGCAGCCACCTCAGGGGAAGCGGTGAAAAACTGTTTTTT. Translation gives CASSHLRGSGEKLFF.

The genes are TRBV7-9 and TRBJ2-1; TRBD1 agrees at 8 bases. Per the germline V gene, CDR1 is SEHNR and CDR2 is FQNEAQ (reference sequence). The length of the CDR3 is 16 residues. Trimming removed 6 bases from V and 4 bases from J; junction bases left unmatched: 11. CDR3 in amino acids: CASRSSTGVLYNEQFF. CDR3 in DNA: TGTGCCAGCAGGAGTTCGACAGGGGTCCTTTACAATGAGCAGTTCTTC.

The chain combines TRBV18 with TRBJ2-7; D ambiguous. The V end lost 3 bases, the J end lost 4 bases, and 10 bases lay between the germline ends. The germline CDR1 and CDR2 sequences are KGHSH and LQKENI. CDR3 length: 13 amino acids. CDR3 residues: CASSPETLYEQYF. CDR3 nucleotides: TGTGCCAGCTCACCCGAAACCCTATACGAGCAGTACTTC.

This clone was seen once. The rearrangement uses TRBV6-4 and TRBJ2-1; D perhaps matches TRBD1 (5 bases). The V gene lost 6 bases and the J gene lost 7 bases, with 22 bases spanning the gap. Germline values: CDR1 MRHNA, CDR2 SNTAGT. CDR3 length equals 16 residues. CDR3 region: CASSNELLGHANEQFF. The CDR3 DNA reads as TGTGCCAGCAGCAACGAGCTTCTGGGGCACGCGAATGAGCAGTTCTTC.

The J gene is TRBJ2-7, the V gene TRBV6-1; no reliable D call. The V gene lost 9 bases and the J gene lost 0 bases, with 9 bases spanning the gap. This CDR3 has 12 amino acids. The germline V gene encodes CDR1 MNHNS and CDR2 SASEGT. The CDR3 loop is CASSQISYEQYF. DNA for the CDR3: TGTGCCAGTTCACAGATCTCCTACGAGCAGTACTTC.

The CDR3 protein is CASSPWTGRDTEAFF. CDR3 DNA: TGTGCCAGCAGTCCATGGACAGGGCGGGACACTGAAGCTTTCTTT. The rearrangement joins TRBV27 to TRBJ1-1, with TRBD1 matching over 8 bases. The trim removed 5 bases at V and 3 bases at J, leaving 8 bases unmatched. Germline V gives CDR1 MNHEY, CDR2 SMNVEV (reference sequence). This CDR3 comprises 15 residues.

This chain uses TRBV7-2 with TRBJ1-1; 10 nucleotides line up with TRBD1. This CDR3 contains 15 residues. CDR1 is SGHTA, CDR2 FQGNSA, per germline. V lost 6 bases to trimming and J lost 4 bases; unmatched junction nucleotides: 8. Here the CDR3 reads CASSRQGAGTTEAFF. The CDR3 nucleotides read TGTGCCAGCAGTCGACAGGGGGCGGGGACCACTGAAGCTTTCTTT.

The chain is built from TRBV4-2 and TRBJ2-7, with 7 bases matching TRBD2. The CDR3 spans 16 residues. With V trimmed by 1 base and J by 4 bases, 10 bases remained unmatched. From germline, CDR1 is LGHNA and CDR2 YNFKEQ. The DNA for the CDR3 is TGTGCCAGCAGCCAAGGAGTGGACCTAGCGGCATACGAGCAGTACTTC. Residues: CASSQGVDLAAYEQYF.

The rearrangement links TRBV16 to TRBJ2-1; D is unclear. V was pared by 1 base and J by 6 bases, with 16 bases between. The CDR3 has 16 residues. Germline loops: CDR1 KGHSY, CDR2 FQNENV. CDR3 in DNA: TGTGCCAGCAGCCAATACATCGGCGCGGCTCGCAATGAGCAGTTCTTC. This codes for CASSQYIGAARNEQFF.

The chain employs TRBV6-1 and TRBJ2-1, with D tentatively TRBD2 (5 bases). Trimming took 2 bases from V and 6 from J, leaving 17 bases between them. The CDR3 has 16 amino acids. Germline lookup yields CDR1 MNHNS and CDR2 SASEGT. DNA of the CDR3: TGTGCCAGCAGTGAAATTGGGCGAGGGTCACGCAATGAGCAGTTCTTC. Its translation is CASSEIGRGSRNEQFF.

The rearrangement uses TRBV18 and TRBJ1-1; a possible D gene is TRBD1 (5 bases). Germline V lookup: CDR1 KGHSH, CDR2 LQKENI. This CDR3 spans 16 amino acids. Trimming removed 0 bases at V and 4 bases at J, with 15 bases between. For the CDR3, the DNA is TGTGCCAGCTCACCACCGGTCGGGGGAGTTGGCACTGAAGCTTTCTTT. Protein product: CASSPPVGGVGTEAFF.

The chain uses TRBV29-1 and TRBJ1-2; 11 nucleotides line up with TRBD1. The germline V gene encodes CDR1 SQVTM and CDR2 ANQGSEA. This CDR3 has 15 residues. V was clipped by 7 bases and J by 0 bases; unmatched bases: 7. CDR3 in DNA: TGCAGCGCACCCGGGACAGGGGGTTCTAACTATGGCTACACCTTC. As protein: CSAPGTGGSNYGYTF.

The chain is built from TRBV11-3 and TRBJ2-2; TRBD2 agrees at 7 bases. V shed 5 bases, J shed 1 base, and the junction held 13 bases outside the gene matches. This CDR3 comprises 18 residues. Germline V lookup: CDR1 SGHNT, CDR2 YENEEA. The CDR3 DNA is TGTGCCAGCAGCCTGGGGGGACTGGCGGGGGTGAACACCGGGGAGCTGTTTTTT. It codes for CASSLGGLAGVNTGELFF. The full variable domain, its missing parts supplied by reference TRBV11-3 and TRBJ2-2, is EAGVVQSPRYKIIEKKQPVAFWCNPISGHNTLYWYLQNLGQGPELLIRYENEEAVDDSQLPKDRFSAERLKGVDSTLKIQPAELGDSAVYLCASSLGGLAGVNTGELFFGEGSRLTVL.

The chain links TRBV29-1 to TRBJ2-3; no clear D. The CDR3 is 14 amino acids. Trimming took off 2 bases at V and 2 bases at J, with 11 bases between the two ends. Germline V gene data show CDR1 as SQVTM and CDR2 as ANQGSEA. The CDR3 spells CSVERQAITDTQYF. In nucleotides, the CDR3 is TGCAGCGTTGAACGCCAGGCTATCACAGATACGCAGTATTTT.